The source of this T cell receptor beta chain is a study of vaccination and CD4 T cells after COVID-19 (dated by TCRdb to about 2022). The study in broad terms: SARS-CoV-2 positivity had been established in the convalescent patients by nasal swab PCR, and mild disease was recorded in about 9 of these patients and severe disease in one. The convalescent cohort comprised six males and four females, including two Hispanic individuals, seven Caucasians, two Asians and one multiracial person. Participants received two doses of either the Pfizer-BioNTech BNT162b2 vaccine (n=8) or the Moderna mRNA-1273 vaccine (n=2). Post-COVID blood samples were collected from convalescent patients a median of about 92 days after diagnosis, with a range of roughly 35 to 161 days. Post-vaccine blood samples were collected a median of about 72 days after the second vaccine dose, ranging from about 12 to 241 days. The cultures were stimulated with overlapping spike peptide pools from SARS-CoV-2 and from the common cold coronaviruses HCoV-NL63, HCoV-OC43 and HCoV-229E. As controls, cultures received a CEFX viral epitope pool (the positive control), an HIV-1 Nef peptide pool (the negative control), or no peptide at all. In ten to eleven COVID-19 convalescent patients and a few infection-naive healthy vaccine recipients, the spike-specific CD4+ TCR repertoire before mRNA vaccination was compared with the repertoire after mRNA vaccination. The paper's findings and limits, for the study overall: Relatively few convalescent patients were included in the study, and early timepoints after natural infection were not analyzed. The median number of SARS-CoV-2-reactive clonotypes rose from approximately 20 after infection to 38 after vaccination, but the change was not significant. In convalescent patients, a median around 90% of post-vaccine SARS-CoV-2-reactive clones were detected only after vaccination, suggesting vaccine-specific priming. Nearly all vaccine-specific clones in convalescent patients (304 of 307) were mono-reactive for SARS-CoV-2 spike rather than cross-reactive with common cold coronaviruses.

According to the study, the label for this sample's treatment or condition signals: approximately 9-day PBMC culture with coronavirus spike peptide pools or control peptides (ViraFEST assay). The ViraFEST assay was used in the study, in which antigen-specific T cells were expanded with peptide pools and expanded clonotypes were subsequently identified by TCR sequencing. Positive SARS-CoV-2 PCR tests in the convalescent patients dated from March to December 2020, before Alpha, Beta and Delta variants emerged in the United States. Each well held about 2 million PBMCs cultured in IMDM containing approximately 5.3% human AB serum and roughly 9.7 IU/ml IL-2, with 8.5 to 10 ug/ml peptide pools added. Half of the culture medium was replaced with fresh IL-2-containing medium on days 3 and 7. Once the cells had been in culture for roughly 11 days, the EasySep CD4+ T cell isolation kit was used to isolate CD4+ T cells by negative selection. Ficoll-Paque Plus gradient centrifugation was used to isolate PBMCs from whole blood, and the isolated PBMCs were then either used fresh or cryopreserved at -140C. Culture conditions were generally each tested in triplicate wells.

The protocol used for the library was PCR. TCR sequencing of DNA from cultured CD4+ T cells used the Oncomine TCR Beta short-read assay at the Johns Hopkins FTIC core. The QIAamp micro DNA kit was used to extract genomic DNA from the cultured CD4+ T cells. The Oncomine TCR Beta libraries from cultured CD4+ T cells were pooled using unique dual indexes and then sequenced on an Illumina iSeq 100. Under the source paper's analysis protocol: Non-productive sequences were removed, and CDR3s that did not start with C, did not end with F or W, or were shorter than 7 amino acids were discarded. Antigen-specific clonotypes were identified with the MANAFEST web application by comparing peptide-stimulated wells with reference and other culture wells. An FDR below 0.05, an odds ratio above 5, and a productive frequency above 0.1% in at least two of three replicate wells were required for clones to be considered positive. Cross-reactive clonotypes were defined as significantly expanded in both SARS-CoV-2 spike wells and at least one common cold coronavirus spike condition. Similarity between CDR3 sequences was evaluated in R version 3.6.1 using Levenshtein distances (stringdist) and unrooted phylogenetic trees (ape). In-frame beta chains were kept once TCRdb had trimmed the public reads at Q25 with fastp and called clones with MiXCR. Rows are unified per CDR3 protein, each entry keeping the most common DNA and genes. None of the V and J calls come from the authors' own analysis; TCRdb made them. The sample table lists about 17,000 distinct CDR3 sequences, just over 70% of them with a count of one. The ten largest account for about 16% of the sample.

This clonotype was seen a few times. Its antigen remains unidentified. Qualities for individual bases were not recorded, and no much larger clone is one base off. Spanning cysteine to phenylalanine, the CDR3 consists of 13 amino acids. Here the CDR3 DNA is all that survives: 39 bases in frame from base 1. CDR1 and CDR2 were assigned from the germline V gene as SNHLY and FYNNEI. V and J lose 6 bases and 10 bases, and a span of 18 bases separates them. This TCR was recovered from a human donor who had recovered from COVID-19. This chain joins TRBV2 to TRBJ2-5; no D gene is confidently identified. Sequencing used CD4+ T cells from blood, cultured in vitro. The bases read TGTGCCAGCAGCTTAAGCCCCGAGGATATCCAGTACTTC. Its amino acids are CASSLSPEDIQYF.